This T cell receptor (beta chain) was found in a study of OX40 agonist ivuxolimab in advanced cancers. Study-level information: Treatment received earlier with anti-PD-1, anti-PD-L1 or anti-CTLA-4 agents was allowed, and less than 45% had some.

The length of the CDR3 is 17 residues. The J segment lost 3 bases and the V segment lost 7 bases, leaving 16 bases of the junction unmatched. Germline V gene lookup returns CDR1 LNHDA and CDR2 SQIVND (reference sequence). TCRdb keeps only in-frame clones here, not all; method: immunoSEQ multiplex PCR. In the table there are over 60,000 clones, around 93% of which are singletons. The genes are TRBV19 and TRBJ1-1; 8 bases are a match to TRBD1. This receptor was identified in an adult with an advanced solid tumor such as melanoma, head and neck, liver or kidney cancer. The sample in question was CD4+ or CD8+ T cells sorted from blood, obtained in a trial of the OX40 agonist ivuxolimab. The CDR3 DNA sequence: TGTGCCAGTACTAGAGGGAGGATGGCAGGGGGCGACACTGAAGCTTTCTTT. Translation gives CASTRGRMAGGDTEAFF. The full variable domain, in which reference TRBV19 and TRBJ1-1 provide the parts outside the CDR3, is DGGITQSPKYLFRKEGQNVTLSCEQNLNHDAMYWYRQDPGQGLRLIYYSQIVNDFQKGDIAEGYSVSREKKESFPLTVTSAQKNPTAFYLCASTRGRMAGGDTEAFFGQGTRLTVV.